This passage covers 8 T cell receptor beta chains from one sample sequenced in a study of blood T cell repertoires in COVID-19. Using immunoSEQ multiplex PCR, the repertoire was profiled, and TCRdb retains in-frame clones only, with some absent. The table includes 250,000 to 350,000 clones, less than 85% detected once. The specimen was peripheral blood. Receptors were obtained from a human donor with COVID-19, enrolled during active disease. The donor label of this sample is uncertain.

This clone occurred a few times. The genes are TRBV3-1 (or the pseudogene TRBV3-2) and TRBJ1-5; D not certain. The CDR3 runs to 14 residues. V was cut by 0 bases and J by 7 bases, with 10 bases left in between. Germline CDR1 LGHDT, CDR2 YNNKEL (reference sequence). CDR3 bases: TGTGCCAGCAGCCAAGATTTGGGAGAGCAGCCCCAGCATTTT. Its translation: CASSQDLGEQPQHF.

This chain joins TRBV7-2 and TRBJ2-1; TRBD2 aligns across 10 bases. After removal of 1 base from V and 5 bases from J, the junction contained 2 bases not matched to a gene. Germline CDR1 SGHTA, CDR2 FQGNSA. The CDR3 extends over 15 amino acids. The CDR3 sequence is CASSLESGRDNEQFF. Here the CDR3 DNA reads TGTGCCAGCAGCTTAGAGAGCGGGAGGGACAATGAGCAGTTCTTC. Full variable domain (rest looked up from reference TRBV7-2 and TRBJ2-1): GAGVSQSPSNKVTEKGKDVELRCDPISGHTALYWYRQSLGQGLEFLIYFQGNSAPDKSGLPSDRFSAERTGGSVSTLTIQRTQQEDSAVYLCASSLESGRDNEQFFGPGTRLTVL.

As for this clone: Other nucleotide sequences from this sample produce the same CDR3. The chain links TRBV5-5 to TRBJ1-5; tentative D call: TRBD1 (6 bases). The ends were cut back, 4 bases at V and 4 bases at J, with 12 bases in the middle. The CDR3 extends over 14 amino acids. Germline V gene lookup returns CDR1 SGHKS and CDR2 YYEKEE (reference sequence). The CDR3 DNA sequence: TGTGCCAGCAGCCCACGAGGGGGTAATCAGCCCCAGCATTTT. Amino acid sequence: CASSPRGGNQPQHF.

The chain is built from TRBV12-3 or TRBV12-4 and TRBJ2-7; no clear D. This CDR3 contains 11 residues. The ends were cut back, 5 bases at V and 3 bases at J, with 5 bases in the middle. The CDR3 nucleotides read TGTGCCAGCAGTCCCCTCTACGAGCAGTACTTC. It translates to CASSPLYEQYF.

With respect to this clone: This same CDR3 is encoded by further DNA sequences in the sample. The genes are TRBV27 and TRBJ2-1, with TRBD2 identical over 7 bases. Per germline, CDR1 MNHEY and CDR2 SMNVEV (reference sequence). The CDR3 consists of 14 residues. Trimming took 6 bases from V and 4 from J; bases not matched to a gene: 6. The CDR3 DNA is TGTGCCAGCAGGGGGGGAGGGTCATACAATGAGCAGTTCTTC. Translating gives CASRGGGSYNEQFF.

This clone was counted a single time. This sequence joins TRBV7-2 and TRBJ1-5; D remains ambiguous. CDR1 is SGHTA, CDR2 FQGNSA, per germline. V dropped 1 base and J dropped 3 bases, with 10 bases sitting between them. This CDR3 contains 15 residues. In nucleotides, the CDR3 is TGTGCCAGCAGCTTAGTCGGGTGGTCCAATCAGCCCCAGCATTTT. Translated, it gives CASSLVGWSNQPQHF.

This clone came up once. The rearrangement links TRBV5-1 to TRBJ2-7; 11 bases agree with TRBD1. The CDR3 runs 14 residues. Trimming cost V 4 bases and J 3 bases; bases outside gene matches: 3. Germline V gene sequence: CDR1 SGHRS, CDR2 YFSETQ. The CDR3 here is CASSRDRGNYEQYF. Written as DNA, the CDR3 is TGCGCCAGCAGCCGGGACAGGGGGAACTACGAGCAGTACTTC.

The CDR3, as DNA: TGTGCCAGCAGCCCGATAGGAGGGACAGTAGGGGCAGATACGCAGTATTTT. Translated: CASSPIGGTVGADTQYF. The V and J genes are TRBV28 and TRBJ2-3, with D maybe TRBD1 (7 bases). This CDR3 is built from 17 residues. Germline CDR1 MDHEN, CDR2 SYDVKM. Deletions cut 6 bases from V and 4 bases from J, with 23 bases between.